This T cell receptor beta chain came from a study of cytomegalovirus exposure and HLA in healthy donors. The CDR3 is made up of 11 amino acids. The PCR made use of 60 Vbeta and 13 Jbeta primers. Libraries were prepared by immunoSEQ multiplex PCR; TCRdb keeps only in-frame clonotypes and omits some of them. The sample holds 200,000 or so clones, 81% seen once. This chain uses TRBV21-1 with TRBJ1-6; the D call TRBD1 from the table was never checked on the DNA. TRBV21-1 is an annotated pseudogene. The clonotype was recovered from a man in his fifties or sixties in good health and CMV-seronegative. Sequences were obtained from PBMCs. The CDR3 coding sequence is TGTGCCACACAGGGGGCTTCACCCCTCCACTTT. Amino acid sequence: CATQGASPLHF.